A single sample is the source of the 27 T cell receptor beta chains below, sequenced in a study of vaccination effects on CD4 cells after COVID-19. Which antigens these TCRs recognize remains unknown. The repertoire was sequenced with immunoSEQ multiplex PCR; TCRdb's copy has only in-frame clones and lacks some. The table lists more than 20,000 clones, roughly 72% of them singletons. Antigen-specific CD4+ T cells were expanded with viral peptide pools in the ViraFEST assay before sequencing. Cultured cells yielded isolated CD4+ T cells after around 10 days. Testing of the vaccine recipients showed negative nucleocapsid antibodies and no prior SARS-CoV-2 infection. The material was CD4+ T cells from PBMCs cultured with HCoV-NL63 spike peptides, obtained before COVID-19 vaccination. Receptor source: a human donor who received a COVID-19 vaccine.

CDR3 sequence reads: CASSSRGGQVDTQYF. The CDR3 DNA reads as TGTGCCAGCAGCTCCCGGGGGGGCCAGGTAGATACGCAGTATTTT. The genes are TRBV7-9 and TRBJ2-3; 8 positions match TRBD2. J lost 5 bases, V lost 4 bases, and 8 bases had no gene match. The CDR3 is made up of 15 amino acids. The germline gives CDR1 SEHNR, CDR2 FQNEAQ (reference sequence).

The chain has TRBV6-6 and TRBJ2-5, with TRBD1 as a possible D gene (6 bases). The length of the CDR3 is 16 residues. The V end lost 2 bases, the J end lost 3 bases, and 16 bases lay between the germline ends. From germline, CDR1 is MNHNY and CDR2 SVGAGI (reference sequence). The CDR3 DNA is TGTGCCAGCAGTTACCCCACAATACAGGGAGAAGAGACCCAGTACTTC. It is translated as CASSYPTIQGEETQYF.

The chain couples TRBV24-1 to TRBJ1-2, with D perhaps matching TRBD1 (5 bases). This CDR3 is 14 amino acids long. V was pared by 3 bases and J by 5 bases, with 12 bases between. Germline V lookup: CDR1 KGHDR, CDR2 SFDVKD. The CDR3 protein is CATSDGDPPYGYTF. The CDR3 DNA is TGTGCCACCAGTGATGGGGACCCTCCTTATGGCTACACCTTC.

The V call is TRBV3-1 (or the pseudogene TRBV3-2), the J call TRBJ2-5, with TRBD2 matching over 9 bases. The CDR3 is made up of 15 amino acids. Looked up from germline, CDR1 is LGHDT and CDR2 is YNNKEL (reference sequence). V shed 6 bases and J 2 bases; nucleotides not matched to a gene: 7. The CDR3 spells CASRKRGDRQETQYF. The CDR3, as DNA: TGTGCCAGCAGGAAGCGGGGGGACCGACAAGAGACCCAGTACTTC.

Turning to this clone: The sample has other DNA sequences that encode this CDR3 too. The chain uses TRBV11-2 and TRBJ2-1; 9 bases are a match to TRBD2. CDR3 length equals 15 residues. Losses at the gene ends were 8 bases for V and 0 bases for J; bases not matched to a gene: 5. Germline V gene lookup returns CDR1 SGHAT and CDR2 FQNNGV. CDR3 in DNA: TGTGCCAGCGGACCTAGCGGGGACTCCTACAATGAGCAGTTCTTC. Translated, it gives CASGPSGDSYNEQFF.

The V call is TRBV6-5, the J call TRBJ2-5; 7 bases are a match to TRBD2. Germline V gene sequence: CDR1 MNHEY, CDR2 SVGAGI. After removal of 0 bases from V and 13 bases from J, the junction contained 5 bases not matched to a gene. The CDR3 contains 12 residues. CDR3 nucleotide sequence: TGTGCCAGCAGTTACTCCGCGGGGGTCCCGTACTTC. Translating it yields CASSYSAGVPYF.

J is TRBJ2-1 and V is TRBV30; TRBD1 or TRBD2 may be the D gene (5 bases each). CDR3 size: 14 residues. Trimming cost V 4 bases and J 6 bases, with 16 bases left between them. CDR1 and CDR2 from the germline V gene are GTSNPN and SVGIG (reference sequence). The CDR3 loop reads CAWKPGSGANEQFF. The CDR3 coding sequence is TGTGCCTGGAAACCAGGGAGTGGGGCCAATGAGCAGTTCTTC.

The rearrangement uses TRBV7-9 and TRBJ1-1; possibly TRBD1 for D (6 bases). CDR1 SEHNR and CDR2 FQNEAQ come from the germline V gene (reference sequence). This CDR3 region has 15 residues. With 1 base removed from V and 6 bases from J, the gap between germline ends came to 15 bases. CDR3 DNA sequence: TGTGCCAGCAGCTTAGTAAGCGGGGGGCAGGCTGAAGCTTTCTTT. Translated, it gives CASSLVSGGQAEAFF.

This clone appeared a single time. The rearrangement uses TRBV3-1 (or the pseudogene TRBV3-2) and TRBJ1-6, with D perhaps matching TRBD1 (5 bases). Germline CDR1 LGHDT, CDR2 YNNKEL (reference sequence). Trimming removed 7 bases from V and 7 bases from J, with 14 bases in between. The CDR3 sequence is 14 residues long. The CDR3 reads CASTREGKNSPLHF. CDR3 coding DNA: TGTGCCAGCACCCGAGAGGGGAAGAATTCACCCCTCCACTTT.

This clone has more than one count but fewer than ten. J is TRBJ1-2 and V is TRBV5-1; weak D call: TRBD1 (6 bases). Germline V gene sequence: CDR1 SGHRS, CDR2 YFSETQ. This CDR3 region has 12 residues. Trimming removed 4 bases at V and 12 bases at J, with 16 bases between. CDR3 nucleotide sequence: TGCGCCAGCAGCGACGGACAGTCGGCGGACACCTTC. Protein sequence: CASSDGQSADTF.

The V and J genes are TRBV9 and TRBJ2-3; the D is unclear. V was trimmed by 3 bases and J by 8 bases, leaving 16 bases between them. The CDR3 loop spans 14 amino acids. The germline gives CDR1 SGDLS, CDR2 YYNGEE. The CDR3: CASSAPGKVGTQYF. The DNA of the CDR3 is TGTGCCAGCAGCGCCCCTGGGAAAGTTGGTACGCAGTATTTT. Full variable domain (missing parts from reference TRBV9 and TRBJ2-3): DSGVTQTPKHLITATGQRVTLRCSPRSGDLSVYWYQQSLDQGLQFLIQYYNGEERAKGNILERFSAQQFPDLHSELNLSSLELGDSALYFCASSAPGKVGTQYFGPGTRLTVL.

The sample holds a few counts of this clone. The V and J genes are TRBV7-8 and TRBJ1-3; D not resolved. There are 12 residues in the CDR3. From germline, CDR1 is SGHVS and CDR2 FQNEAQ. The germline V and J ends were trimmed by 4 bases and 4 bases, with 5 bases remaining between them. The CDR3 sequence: CASSYNGNTIYF. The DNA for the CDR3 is TGTGCCAGCAGCTATAACGGAAACACCATATATTTT.

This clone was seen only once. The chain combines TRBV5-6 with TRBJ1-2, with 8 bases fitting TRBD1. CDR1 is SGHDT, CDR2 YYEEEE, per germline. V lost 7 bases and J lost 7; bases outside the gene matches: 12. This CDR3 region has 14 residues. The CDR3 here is CASLWAGGPGGYTF. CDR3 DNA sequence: TGTGCCAGCCTCTGGGCAGGGGGCCCGGGTGGCTACACCTTC.

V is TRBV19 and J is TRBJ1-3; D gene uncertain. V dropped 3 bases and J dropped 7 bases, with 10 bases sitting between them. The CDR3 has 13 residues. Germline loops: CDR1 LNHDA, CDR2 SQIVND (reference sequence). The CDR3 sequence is CASSMEFINTIYF. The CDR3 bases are TGTGCCAGTAGTATGGAATTTATCAACACCATATATTTT.

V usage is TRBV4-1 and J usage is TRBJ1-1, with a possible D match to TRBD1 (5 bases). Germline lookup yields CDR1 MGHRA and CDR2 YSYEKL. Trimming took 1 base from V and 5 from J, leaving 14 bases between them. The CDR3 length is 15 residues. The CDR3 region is CASSQVYQGRTEAFF. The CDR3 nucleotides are TGCGCCAGCAGCCAAGTCTATCAGGGAAGAACTGAAGCTTTCTTT.

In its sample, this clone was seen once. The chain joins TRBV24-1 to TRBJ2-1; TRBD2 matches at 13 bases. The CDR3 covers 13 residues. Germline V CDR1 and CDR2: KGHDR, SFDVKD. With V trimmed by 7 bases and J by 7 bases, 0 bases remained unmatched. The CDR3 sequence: CATRLAGGNEQFF. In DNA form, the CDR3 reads TGTGCCACCAGACTAGCGGGAGGGAATGAGCAGTTCTTC.

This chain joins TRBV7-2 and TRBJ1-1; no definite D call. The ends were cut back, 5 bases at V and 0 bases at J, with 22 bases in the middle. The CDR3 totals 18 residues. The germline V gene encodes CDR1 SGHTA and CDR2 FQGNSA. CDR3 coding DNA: TGTGCCAGCAGCGACCCCGAGGCGGGTCTATTCATGAACACTGAAGCTTTCTTT. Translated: CASSDPEAGLFMNTEAFF.

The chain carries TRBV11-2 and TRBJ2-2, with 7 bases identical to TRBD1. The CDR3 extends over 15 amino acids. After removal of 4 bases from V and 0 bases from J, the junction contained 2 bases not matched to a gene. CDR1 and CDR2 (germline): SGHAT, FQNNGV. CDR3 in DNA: TGTGCCAGCAGCTGGGGGACAGCGAACACCGGGGAGCTGTTTTTT. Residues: CASSWGTANTGELFF.

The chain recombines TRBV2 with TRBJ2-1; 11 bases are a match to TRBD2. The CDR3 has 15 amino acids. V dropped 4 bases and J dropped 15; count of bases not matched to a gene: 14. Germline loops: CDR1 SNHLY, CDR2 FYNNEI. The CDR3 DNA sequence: TGTGCCAGCAGTGGATTAGCGGGAGGGCGGTCTTCTGGGTTCTTC. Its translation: CASSGLAGGRSSGFF.

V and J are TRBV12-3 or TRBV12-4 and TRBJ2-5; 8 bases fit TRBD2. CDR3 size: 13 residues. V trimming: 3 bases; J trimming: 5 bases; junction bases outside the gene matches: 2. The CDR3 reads CASSFGGRETQYF. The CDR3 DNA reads TGTGCCAGCAGTTTTGGCGGGAGGGAGACCCAGTACTTC.

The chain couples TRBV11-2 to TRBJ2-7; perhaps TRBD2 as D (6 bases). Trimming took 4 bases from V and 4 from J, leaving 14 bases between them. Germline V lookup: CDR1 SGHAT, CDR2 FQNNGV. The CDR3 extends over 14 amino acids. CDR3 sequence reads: CASSSIRGAYEQYF. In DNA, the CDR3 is TGTGCCAGCAGCTCCATCCGCGGGGCGTACGAGCAGTACTTC.

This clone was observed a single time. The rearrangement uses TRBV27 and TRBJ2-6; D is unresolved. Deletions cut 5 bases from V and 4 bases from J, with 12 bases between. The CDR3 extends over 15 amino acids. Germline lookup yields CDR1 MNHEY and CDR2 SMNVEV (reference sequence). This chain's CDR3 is CASSPDGTGANVLTF. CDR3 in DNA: TGTGCCAGCAGTCCCGACGGTACGGGGGCCAACGTCCTGACTTTC.

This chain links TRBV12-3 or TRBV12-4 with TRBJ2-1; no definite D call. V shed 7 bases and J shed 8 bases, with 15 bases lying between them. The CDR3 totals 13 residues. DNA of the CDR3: TGTGCCAGCAAGGGCCAGACGACCCATGAGCAGTTCTTC. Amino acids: CASKGQTTHEQFF.

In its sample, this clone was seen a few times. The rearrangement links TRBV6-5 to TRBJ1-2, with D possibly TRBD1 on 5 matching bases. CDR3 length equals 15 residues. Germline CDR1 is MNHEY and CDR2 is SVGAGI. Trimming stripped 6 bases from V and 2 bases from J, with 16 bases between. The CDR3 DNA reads TGTGCCAGCAGCTATAGACGGACACAAAACTATGGCTACACCTTC. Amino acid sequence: CASSYRRTQNYGYTF.

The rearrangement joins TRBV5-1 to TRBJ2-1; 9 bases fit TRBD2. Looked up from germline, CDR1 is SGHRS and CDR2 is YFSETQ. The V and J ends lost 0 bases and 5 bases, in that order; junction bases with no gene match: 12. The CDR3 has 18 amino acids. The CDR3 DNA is TGCGCCAGCAGCTTGGTGTCATCTGGGACTAGCTTCGACAATGAGCAGTTCTTC. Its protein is CASSLVSSGTSFDNEQFF.

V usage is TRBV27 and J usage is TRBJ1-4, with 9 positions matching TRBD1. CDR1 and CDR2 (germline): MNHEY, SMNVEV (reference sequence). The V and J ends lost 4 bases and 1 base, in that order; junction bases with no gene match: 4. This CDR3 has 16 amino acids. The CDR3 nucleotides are TGTGCCAGCAGTTCACAGGGGGCGCGAACTAATGAAAAACTGTTTTTT. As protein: CASSSQGARTNEKLFF.

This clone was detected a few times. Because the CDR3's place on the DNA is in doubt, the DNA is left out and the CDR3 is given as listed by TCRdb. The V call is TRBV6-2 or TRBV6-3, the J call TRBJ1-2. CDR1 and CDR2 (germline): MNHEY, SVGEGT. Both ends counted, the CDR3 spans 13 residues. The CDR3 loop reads CASSSSVNYGYTF.